This T cell receptor (beta chain) emerged from a study of shared clonotypes between healthy human individuals (TCRdb year 2020). Study-level background: Two women and a few men aged 18 to 49 years were included in the cohort. Blood TCR repertoires of about five healthy adults were deeply sequenced to estimate repertoire size and the extent of clonotype sharing between individuals. Each donor's leukapheresis produced roughly between roughly 0.94 and 9.5 billion PBMCs. For each donor, CD4 naive and CD4 memory were each run on three plates, CD8 naive on two plates, and CD8 memory on one plate. To increase sequencing depth and limit assay-specific biases, TCR repertoire library preparation and sequencing were carried out by different laboratories using diverse techniques. The paper's findings and limits, for the study overall: Compared with non-shared clonotypes, clonotypes shared by all four sorted-subset donors had higher generation probabilities. Naive subsets generally had larger estimated clonotype richness than memory subsets. About 4.5% of naive CD4, more than 3% of naive CD8, approximately 2% of memory CD4, and over 0.35% of memory CD8 clonotypes were shared across several donors. Because the study included a small number of donors, the genetic and exposure-history diversity represented was limited. Pairwise subsampling indicated that sequencing depth was expected to affect the degree of clonotype sharing among donors. Sampling was limited to blood, and TCR repertoires in tissue likely differ from TCR repertoires in blood. Even with the large sequencing depth, rarefaction of the sorted-subset datasets indicated that sequencing was incomplete.

The donors were healthy, HIV-negative adults with no recently reported acute infections or vaccinations. All donors were Caucasian adults living in Nashville, Tennessee, USA. CD8 memory samples consisted of magnetically selected CD45RO+ cells combined with CCR7-negative CD45RA+ effector memory (TemRA) cells. Blood was collected by leukapheresis, and PBMCs were isolated by Ficoll-Histopaque density gradient centrifugation and then cryopreserved in liquid nitrogen vapor phase. Analytical flow cytometry was used to check the purity and quantity of every magnetically sorted T cell population. Genomic DNA was isolated from every sorted fraction and measured by UV absorbance on a Nanodrop 2000c. A word on this clone: Its antigen is unknown. Per-base quality was not reported, and no clone a single base away is much larger than it.

Using the deep immunoSEQ assay, TCR CDR3 regions were amplified from genomic DNA by multiplex PCR. Extracted genomic DNA from each cell subset was distributed evenly across all wells of several immunoSEQ 96-well plates, and each plate was treated as a replicate. For sorted subsets, approximately 200 ng of genomic DNA, equivalent to 30,000 or so T cell genomes, went into each replicate PCR. Purified libraries were measured with a Qubit 3.0 fluorometer, size-checked on a Bioanalyzer 2100, and measured again with the KAPA Library Quantification kit. Each immunoSEQ 96-well plate was sequenced on its own single-read 150-cycle Illumina NextSeq 550 flow cell. In the original analysis: The immunoSEQ output contained only junctional sequences without quality scores, so filtering could not match that applied to full-length reads. To assign V/J genes and CDR3, sequences were annotated against IMGT germline references using PyIR, a Python wrapper for IgBLAST v1.9. Reads with weak V/J assignments (E-value above 1e-6), missing CDR3, stop codons, out-of-frame junctions, or ambiguous translated residues were removed. V3J clonotypes were defined as sequences sharing the same inferred V gene, J gene, and CDR3 amino acid sequence. To compute the percentage overlap between repertoires, the number of shared unique clonotypes was divided by the size of the smaller repertoire. Repertoire richness was assessed with RTK rarefaction, the Chao1 estimator, and Recon v2.1 estimates of unobserved clonotypes. For all TCRbeta clonotypes obtained by the gDNA method from several donors, generation probabilities were computed with OLGA. Here the immuneACCESS table is served through TCRdb, limited to in-frame sequences with V and J called. Missing clones are a known gap in these copies; in checked studies unresolved V genes cover under half, and the rest lacks a known reason. V and J calls and clone size follow that table, whereas D and trimming were derived from the DNA. Counted in this sample were 85,000 to 100,000 clones; approximately 63% of them appeared once. About 50% of the sample lies in the top ten.

The junction shows trimming of 6 bases on V and 2 bases on J, and the gene matches do not reach 7 bases of it. The CDR3, cysteine through phenylalanine, is 16 amino acids long. Only the CDR3 region is kept as DNA, spanning 48 bases read in frame from base 1. From the germline V gene, CDR1 is SNHLY and CDR2 is FYNNEI. The chain employs TRBV2 and TRBJ1-5, with TRBD1 identical over 10 junction bases. The sample comprised memory CD8+ T cells sorted from blood. What this sample's cell subset or site label stands for: CD45RO+ cells pooled with CCR7-negative TemRA cells. The receptor was derived from a man aged 25 to 45 in good health. The DNA sequence follows: TGTGCCAGCAGACCCAGCGGGACAGGGGGCAATCAGCCCCAGCATTTT. The encoded protein is CASRPSGTGGNQPQHF.